What follows describes a single TCR beta chain. This clone's antigen is unknown. Qualities for individual bases were not recorded, and no much larger clone is one base off. The healthy control group was made up of fewer than 40 blood donors, and the Finnish Red Cross blood service supplied their buffy coats. All TCR-sequenced material derived from peripheral blood: patient blood samples and healthy donor buffy coats. Peripheral blood mononuclear cells were isolated by Ficoll-Hypaque gradient centrifugation. CD4+ cells were magnetically purified from the buffy coats of healthy controls. The Gentra Puregene Cell and Tissue kit was used to extract genomic DNA, and a Qubit 2.0 fluorometer was used to measure the amount of genomic DNA. This specimen belongs to a study of STAT5B mutations in CD4+ large granular lymphocyte leukemia (dated 2022 in TCRdb). Notes on the research overall: Among healthy controls, the CDR3 'QG' motif was associated with a particular HLA allele. Flow cytometry on FACSCanto II or FACSVerse showed that the purified fractions were more than 95% pure among lymphocytes. The TCRbeta repertoires of CD4+ T-cell large granular lymphocyte leukemia patients were compared with the TCRbeta repertoires of healthy blood donors. The full study reports these points: Compared with healthy CD4+ repertoires, CD4-sorted patient repertoires appeared more clonal, and this difference remained even after the putative leukemic clones were removed. Enrichment of TRBV06-family usage was observed among the top patient clones (8/27) relative to healthy controls (2/35). Each patient's main leukemic clonotypes were private, but less than 30% of these clonotypes showed up at low frequency in the non-leukemic repertoires of other patients. The data were not HLA-matched, and the higher clonality in CD4+ T-LGLL than in CD8+ T-LGLL could be due to the relatively small sample size.

TCRbeta rearrangements were sequenced from genomic DNA using the immunoSEQ assay at survey resolution. For the original study's pipeline: In the TCR sequencing data, the lowest productive clonotype frequency that could be detected was 2.59 x 10-5. Only productive TCRbeta rearrangements, defined as complete and in-frame sequences, were included in the analyses. Simpson clonality, calculated in the immunoSEQ Analyzer version 3.0, was used as the measure of sample clonality. Clones were grouped by frequency into very rare, small, medium, large (1-20%) or hyperexpanded (>20%) categories. Generation probabilities were estimated with OLGA 1.2.3, V-gene circos plots were made with VDJtools, specificities were looked up in VDJdb, and CDR3 motifs were identified with GLIPH. TCRdb holds this immuneACCESS table with in-frame rearrangements only. Some clones are missing; in checked studies, unresolved V genes explain under half, and the rest has no known cause. The V and J calls and clone size come from that table; D and trimming were worked out from the DNA. The sample table holds about 30,000 clones, of which roughly three quarters were seen once. 2.1% of the sample rests with the top ten.

The junction shows trimming of 1 base on V and 5 bases on J, plus 14 bases between the germline ends. Reading from cysteine to phenylalanine, the CDR3 counts 15 amino acids. Kept here is only the CDR3 DNA, which spans 45 bases and is read in frame from base 1. CDR1 and CDR2 were assigned from the germline V gene as SGHNT and YENEEA. The sequencing input was CD4+ T cells from blood buffy coats. The receptor comes from a human donor in good health. The sequence joins TRBV11-3 to TRBJ2-5; the best D guess is TRBD2, with 7 bases matching. CDR3 reads: CASSLGGGRKETQYF. Here is the DNA: TGTGCCAGCAGCTTAGGCGGGGGCCGTAAGGAGACCCAGTACTTC.